The present T cell receptor beta chain was sequenced within a study of shared T cell receptors in the human thymus. Profiled with immunoSEQ multiplex PCR; TCRdb holds only in-frame clones, not every one. The table lists approximately 760,000 clones, 70% to 90% of them singletons. The CDR3 is 16 residues long. Germline V lookup: CDR1 SGHTA, CDR2 FQGTGA. V was cut by 5 bases and J by 1 base, with 17 bases left in between. The same data also went into a second study, on human thymus T cells.

The origin of this receptor is a girl under three years old with a congenital heart defect. What was sequenced was thymocytes. The chain has TRBV7-3 and TRBJ1-1; maybe TRBD1 (6 bases). The chain's CDR3 is CASSQAGGAPNTEAFF. As DNA, the CDR3 is TGTGCCAGCAGCCAGGCGGGGGGGGCCCCGAACACTGAAGCTTTCTTT.